This TCR beta chain was found in a study of control samples from healthy donors and cancer patients. Using immunoSEQ multiplex PCR, the repertoire was profiled, and TCRdb retains in-frame clones only, with some absent. The table records about 28,000 clones, around 80% of them present only once. The clonotype comes from a man aged 55 to 70 with head and neck cancer. The sample taken for sequencing was PBMCs.

Here the CDR3 reads CASSRAITDTQYF. As DNA, the CDR3 is TGTGCCAGCAGTAGGGCCATCACAGATACGCAGTATTTT. V usage is TRBV11-1 and J usage is TRBJ2-3; the D is unclear. The ends were cut back, 6 bases at V and 2 bases at J, with 9 bases in the middle. The germline CDR1 and CDR2 sequences are SGHAT and FQDESV (reference sequence). The CDR3 has 13 amino acids.